This TCR beta chain stems from a study of OX40 agonist ivuxolimab in advanced cancers. This CDR3 contains 14 residues. V was clipped by 3 bases and J by 6 bases; unmatched bases: 2. In germline, CDR1 is SGHRS, CDR2 YFSETQ. Measured with immunoSEQ multiplex PCR; TCRdb has only the in-frame clones, and not every one. This table has roughly 60,000 clones, about four fifths appearing once. The genes are TRBV5-1 and TRBJ2-1, with 11 bases that match TRBD1. Sequenced material: CD4+ or CD8+ T cells sorted from blood, taken in a trial of the OX40 agonist ivuxolimab. The receptor was isolated from an adult with an advanced solid tumor such as melanoma, head and neck, liver or kidney cancer. This CDR3 is CASSSGTGGNEQFF. CDR3 DNA sequence: TGCGCCAGCAGCTCCGGGACAGGGGGCAATGAGCAGTTCTTC.